The 11 T cell receptor beta chains in this list originate from one sample, sequenced in a study of metastatic and nonmetastatic thyroid tumors. MiXCR was used by TCRdb to re-call the PCR reads. The table lists roughly 44,000 clones, about 24% of them singletons. Before thyroid surgery, none of the patients had received any treatment. The sample comprised tumor tissue. Every receptor here comes from a female donor with papillary thyroid cancer or a benign thyroid nodule (not recorded which). Some clones in this sample may be carry-over from other donors' samples.

Points on this clone: A much larger clone is a single base away; this may be a read error. The rearrangement links TRBV12-3 or TRBV12-4 to TRBJ2-1; D gene uncertain. V was clipped by 6 bases and J by 4 bases, with 25 bases between them. The CDR3 contains 18 residues. CDR3 nucleotide sequence: TGTGCCAGCAGCCTACACACCTACAGTGACCACCATTACAATGAGCAGTTCTTC. This translates into CASSLHTYSDHHYNEQFF.

This clone was detected ten times or more. V and J are TRBV5-1 and TRBJ2-5, with D unclear. Looked up from germline, CDR1 is SGHRS and CDR2 is YFSETQ. CDR3 length equals 12 residues. The V gene lost 0 bases and the J gene lost 5 bases, with 5 bases spanning the gap. CDR3 nucleotide sequence: TGCGCCAGCAGCTTGGCAGGCGAGACCCAGTACTTC. This gives the protein CASSLAGETQYF.

This clone was picked up many times. J is TRBJ2-2 and V is TRBV27, with a weak D call TRBD1 (5 bases). Trimming removed 0 bases from V and 1 base from J, with 9 bases in between. From germline, CDR1 is MNHEY and CDR2 SMNVEV (reference sequence). The CDR3 loop spans 16 amino acids. The CDR3 spells CASSLSYTGNTGELFF. The DNA of the CDR3 is TGTGCCAGCAGTTTATCGTATACAGGGAACACCGGGGAGCTGTTTTTT.

This clone is categorized as medium-sized. The chain couples TRBV6-1 to TRBJ1-3; unclear D gene. V shed 2 bases and J shed 7 bases, with 18 bases lying between them. This CDR3 spans 16 amino acids. Germline V gene sequence: CDR1 MNHNS, CDR2 SASEGT. For the CDR3, the DNA is TGTGCCAGCAGTGAACCACCGTCTTCTGGTAGGAACACCATATATTTT. This encodes CASSEPPSSGRNTIYF.

This clone was observed a handful of times. This chain links TRBV15 with TRBJ1-5, with 7 bases that match TRBD1. Germline V gives CDR1 LNHNV, CDR2 YYDKDF (reference sequence). The CDR3 has 16 residues. The J segment lost 5 bases and the V segment lost 0 bases, leaving 7 bases of the junction unmatched. In DNA, the CDR3 is TGTGCCACCAGCAGAGATGGGGCAGGGGGTTATCAGCCCCAGCATTTT. Its translation is CATSRDGAGGYQPQHF.

This clone was observed many times. The chain recombines TRBV12-3 or TRBV12-4 with TRBJ1-5; perhaps TRBD1 as D (6 bases). CDR3 length equals 13 residues. Trimming shortened V by 6 bases and J by 4 bases, and 10 bases separated the two germline ends. This CDR3 reads CASSVDRNQPQHF. The DNA for the CDR3 is TGTGCCAGCAGCGTGGACAGAAATCAGCCCCAGCATTTT.

This clone was detected a few times. The chain couples TRBV6-4 to TRBJ1-1, with unresolved D. Looked up from germline, CDR1 is MRHNA and CDR2 is SNTAGT. Trimming took 9 bases from V and 0 from J, leaving 11 bases between them. This CDR3 is built from 13 residues. CDR3 amino acids: CASSLYLNTEAFF. DNA for the CDR3: TGTGCCAGTTCTCTTTATCTGAACACTGAAGCTTTCTTT.

In its sample, this clone was seen many times. The chain uses TRBV9 and TRBJ1-1; tentatively, D is TRBD1 (5 bases). The V gene's germline CDR1 is SGDLS and CDR2 YYNGEE. The CDR3 totals 14 residues. The germline V and J ends were trimmed by 2 bases and 3 bases, with 11 bases remaining between them. The CDR3 DNA reads TGTGCCAGCAGCGTCAGGGACGCAGACACTGAAGCTTTCTTT. Translated, it gives CASSVRDADTEAFF. Full variable domain (outside the CDR3, taken from reference TRBV9 and TRBJ1-1): DSGVTQTPKHLITATGQRVTLRCSPRSGDLSVYWYQQSLDQGLQFLIQYYNGEERAKGNILERFSAQQFPDLHSELNLSSLELGDSALYFCASSVRDADTEAFFGQGTRLTVV.

The chain carries TRBV5-1 and TRBJ1-1; a weak D match, TRBD1 (6 bases). The germline V gene has CDR1 SGHRS and CDR2 YFSETQ. The CDR3 spans 15 residues. Trimming took off 4 bases at V and 6 bases at J, with 19 bases between the two ends. CDR3: CASSDLTGRWAEAFF. CDR3 in DNA: TGCGCCAGCAGCGATTTAACAGGGAGATGGGCTGAAGCTTTCTTT. Full variable domain (rest looked up from reference TRBV5-1 and TRBJ1-1): KAGVTQTPRYLIKTRGQQVTLSCSPISGHRSVSWYQQTPGQGLQFLFEYFSETQRNKGNFPGRFSGRQFSNSRSEMNVSTLELGDSALYLCASSDLTGRWAEAFFGQGTRLTVV.

In its sample, this clone was seen a few times. The V and J genes are TRBV20-1 and TRBJ2-3; D perhaps matches TRBD2 (5 bases). Germline V gene lookup returns CDR1 DFQATT and CDR2 SNEGSKA (reference sequence). The V and J ends lost 0 bases and 3 bases respectively, with 10 bases between them. This CDR3 has 14 amino acids. CDR3 nucleotides: TGCAGTGCTAGAGATGGCGGGTCGACAGATACGCAGTATTTT. Protein sequence: CSARDGGSTDTQYF.

The chain has TRBV18 and TRBJ1-2; D ambiguous. Germline V CDR1 and CDR2: KGHSH, LQKENI. Between the trimmed V and J ends, which lost 0 bases and 4 bases, there was a span of 9 bases. The CDR3 is 14 residues long. The CDR3 is CASSPPQAFYGYTF. CDR3 bases: TGTGCCAGCTCACCACCTCAGGCGTTCTATGGCTACACCTTC.